Listed here are 15 T cell receptor beta chains from one sample, sequenced in a study of Tregs in tolerant kidney transplant recipients. Libraries were prepared by immunoSEQ multiplex PCR; TCRdb keeps only in-frame clonotypes and omits some of them. The sample has about 66,000 clones, just under 95% seen once. This specimen was CD8+ T cells from blood, taken before the transplant. Every receptor here comes from a human donor who received a combined kidney and bone marrow transplant.

The CDR3 protein is CASSQYRVSEQYF. CDR3 in DNA: TGCGCCAGCAGCCAATACAGGGTCAGCGAGCAGTACTTC. This chain connects TRBV4-1 to TRBJ2-7; tentatively, D is TRBD1 (6 bases). The CDR3 extends over 13 amino acids. Germline V gives CDR1 MGHRA, CDR2 YSYEKL. Between the trimmed V and J ends, which lost 2 bases and 6 bases, there was a span of 11 bases.

The chain employs TRBV7-8 and TRBJ2-3; TRBD2 agrees at 8 bases. The V gene's germline CDR1 is SGHVS and CDR2 FQNEAQ. V lost 2 bases and J lost 1; bases outside the gene matches: 8. The CDR3 extends over 17 amino acids. Written as DNA, the CDR3 is TGTGCCAGCAGCTTACGGAGCGGGAGTAGGGGCACAGATACGCAGTATTTT. Translated: CASSLRSGSRGTDTQYF.

This chain uses TRBV7-9 with TRBJ2-7, with D hard to call. CDR1 SEHNR and CDR2 FQNEAQ come from the germline V gene (reference sequence). The ends were cut back, 5 bases at V and 3 bases at J, with 8 bases in the middle. The CDR3 contains 12 residues. CDR3: CASSEALYEQYF. The CDR3 nucleotides read TGTGCCAGCAGCGAAGCCCTCTACGAGCAGTACTTC.

Concerning this clone: At one boundary the junction diverges from the germline segment, which might be a read error. The rearrangement uses TRBV7-2 and TRBJ1-1; no reliable D call. CDR1 is SGHTA and CDR2 is FQGNSA in the germline V gene. The CDR3 contains 14 residues. The CDR3: CASSLFDRGFEGFF. DNA for the CDR3: TGTGCCAGCAGCTTGTTCGATCGGGGATTTGAAGGTTTCTTT.

This chain joins TRBV5-8 and TRBJ2-1, with 10 positions matching TRBD2. With V trimmed by 5 bases and J by 9 bases, 8 bases remained unmatched. This CDR3 comprises 14 residues. Per germline, CDR1 SGHTS and CDR2 YDEGEE. CDR3 sequence: CASRSGLADGEQFF. In nucleotides, the CDR3 is TGTGCCAGCAGATCCGGACTAGCGGATGGTGAGCAGTTCTTC.

The V gene is TRBV27, the J gene TRBJ2-3; 11 nucleotides match TRBD2. V dropped 5 bases and J dropped 4; count of bases not matched to a gene: 8. Germline V lookup: CDR1 MNHEY, CDR2 SMNVEV (reference sequence). The CDR3 is 16 amino acids. For the CDR3, the DNA is TGTGCCAGCAGTCGACTAGCGGGAAGATTTTCAGATACGCAGTATTTT. It codes for CASSRLAGRFSDTQYF.

The V and J genes are TRBV4-2 and TRBJ2-3; 13 bases agree with TRBD2. The CDR3 length is 18 residues. V was pared by 0 bases and J by 0 bases, with 3 bases of the junction left unmatched. CDR1 LGHNA and CDR2 YNFKEQ come from the germline V gene. In DNA, the CDR3 is TGTGCCAGCAGCCAAGATCCGGGACTAGCGGGAAGCACAGATACGCAGTATTTT. Its translation is CASSQDPGLAGSTDTQYF.

This clone showed up just once. The chain has TRBV7-2 and TRBJ1-2; 10 positions agree with TRBD1. Germline V gene sequence: CDR1 SGHTA, CDR2 FQGNSA. Trimming took 2 bases from V and 4 from J; bases not matched to a gene: 13. The CDR3 totals 18 residues. CDR3 nucleotides: TGTGCCAGCAGCTTATACTTGGGGATTGGGGACAGGGGCTATGGCTACACCTTC. As protein: CASSLYLGIGDRGYGYTF.

The rearrangement joins TRBV4-3 to TRBJ1-1, with 7 bases aligning to TRBD1. Germline V gene data show CDR1 as LGHNA and CDR2 as YSLEER. Unmatched junction bases numbered 8, after V lost 3 bases and J lost 4 bases. CDR3 length: 15 amino acids. DNA for the CDR3: TGCGCCAGCAGCCAGTCGCGACAGGGCCCCACTGAAGCTTTCTTT. It specifies CASSQSRQGPTEAFF.

The rearrangement links TRBV27 to TRBJ2-7; maybe TRBD1 (6 bases). The CDR3 has 16 residues. Trimming left V 2 bases short and J 6 bases short, with 20 bases between. Germline V gene data show CDR1 as MNHEY and CDR2 as SMNVEV (reference sequence). The CDR3 coding sequence is TGTGCCAGCAGTTTAGGCCCACAGGGATTGTATGGCGAGCAGTACTTC. Residues: CASSLGPQGLYGEQYF.

This chain links TRBV6-1 with TRBJ2-1; TRBD2 agrees at 7 bases. This CDR3 is 14 amino acids long. Germline assignment: CDR1 MNHNS and CDR2 SASEGT. The ends lost 3 bases at V and 2 bases at J; junction bases unmatched: 1. The CDR3 bases are TGTGCCAGCAGTGATCGGGGGGCCTACAATGAGCAGTTCTTC. Its translation: CASSDRGAYNEQFF.

The V gene is TRBV10-3, the J gene TRBJ2-7; TRBD2 agrees at 8 bases. Germline V lookup: CDR1 ENHRY, CDR2 SYGVKD. Trimming cost V 11 bases and J 4 bases; bases outside gene matches: 13. The length of the CDR3 is 14 residues. The CDR3 region is CAVTDPAGGYEQYF. DNA for the CDR3: TGTGCCGTGACTGATCCGGCGGGGGGTTACGAGCAGTACTTC.

The chain is built from TRBV29-1 and TRBJ1-2, with a weak D call TRBD1 (6 bases). With 8 bases removed from V and 6 bases from J, the gap between germline ends came to 13 bases. CDR3 length: 11 amino acids. Germline V gene lookup returns CDR1 SQVTM and CDR2 ANQGSEA. The DNA of the CDR3 is TGCAGCTTCTGGACAGTGCATGGCTACACCTTC. It translates to CSFWTVHGYTF.

The CDR3 DNA reads TGTGCCAGCAGTTTATCGGGACTAGCGGGCGACAATGAGCAGTTCTTC. It is translated as CASSLSGLAGDNEQFF. The chain is built from TRBV27 and TRBJ2-1; 12 nucleotides align to TRBD2. The germline CDR1 and CDR2 sequences are MNHEY and SMNVEV (reference sequence). Trimming removed 0 bases from V and 5 bases from J; junction bases left unmatched: 2. This CDR3 region has 16 residues.

V and J are TRBV12-1 and TRBJ1-2; the DNA was not used to check the table's D call, TRBD1. TRBV12-1 is a pseudogene locus. This CDR3 comprises 18 residues. CDR3 DNA: TGTGCCAGCAGCGCACGTCCGGGACAGGGAAAGCCTAACTATGGCTACACCTTC. This translates into CASSARPGQGKPNYGYTF.